The 22 T cell receptor beta chains below come from one sample, sequenced in a study of response to subunit inactivated influenza vaccine. MiXCR, applied by TCRdb to the RT-PCR reads, yields one record per CDR3 protein. The sample has under 950,000 distinct CDR3 sequences; roughly 20% are singletons. Sequencing used PBMCs from blood, obtained around 5 days after vaccination. Receptors originate from a man between 45 and 60 years old who received an inactivated influenza vaccine.

This clonotype has a handful of counts. The chain uses TRBV12-3 or TRBV12-4 and TRBJ1-1; D gene ambiguous. V lost 7 bases, J lost 0 bases, and 9 bases lay in between. CDR3 size: 13 residues. The CDR3 reads CASNGILNTEAFF. In nucleotides, the CDR3 is TGTGCCAGCAACGGGATCTTGAACACTGAAGCTTTCTTT.

This chain connects TRBV20-1 to TRBJ1-4; D perhaps matches TRBD1 (6 bases). The V gene's germline CDR1 is DFQATT and CDR2 SNEGSKA (reference sequence). The CDR3 has 14 amino acids. V lost 5 bases and J lost 7, with 17 bases in between. The chain's CDR3 is CSAQYRAISEKLFF. The CDR3 nucleotides are TGCAGTGCTCAATACAGGGCCATAAGTGAAAAACTGTTTTTT.

The J gene is TRBJ2-5, the V gene TRBV2; D is possibly TRBD2 (5 bases). Germline V gene lookup returns CDR1 SNHLY and CDR2 FYNNEI. This CDR3 region has 13 residues. The V gene lost 5 bases and the J gene lost 2 bases, with 9 bases spanning the gap. CDR3 sequence: CASSRLAQETQYF. The CDR3 coding sequence is TGTGCCAGCAGTCGGCTAGCACAAGAGACCCAGTACTTC.

This clonotype has a handful of counts. DNA of the CDR3: TGTGCCAGCAGTCTCTCACCGGGACAGGGGTCCTACGAGCAGTACTTC. It translates to CASSLSPGQGSYEQYF. The genes are TRBV27 and TRBJ2-7, with TRBD1 identical over 10 bases. Germline CDR1 MNHEY, CDR2 SMNVEV (reference sequence). The V and J ends lost 5 bases and 1 base, in that order; junction bases with no gene match: 8. CDR3 length: 16 residues.

V usage is TRBV28 and J usage is TRBJ2-5, with D unclear. Trimming removed 4 bases from V and 4 bases from J, with 16 bases in between. The CDR3 is 15 amino acids. CDR1 and CDR2 (germline): MDHEN, SYDVKM. The CDR3 nucleotides read TGTGCCAGCAGTTCCCCCGCAGGACGCCCAGAGACCCAGTACTTC. It yields the protein CASSSPAGRPETQYF.

The V and J genes are TRBV4-3 and TRBJ2-7, with TRBD1 identical over 8 bases. Germline V gives CDR1 LGHNA, CDR2 YSLEER. The CDR3 is made up of 15 amino acids. With V trimmed by 1 base and J by 2 bases, 4 bases remained unmatched. The CDR3 nucleotides are TGCGCCAGCAGCCAAGTCAGGGGGCCCCCCTACGAGCAGTACTTC. Residues: CASSQVRGPPYEQYF.

The chain combines TRBV7-2 with TRBJ1-2; no firm D call. V shed 1 base and J shed 4 bases, with 13 bases lying between them. The CDR3 length is 15 residues. In germline, CDR1 is SGHTA, CDR2 FQGNSA. The CDR3 is CASSLVQLPSYGYTF. CDR3 sequence (DNA): TGTGCCAGCAGCTTAGTCCAGCTCCCAAGCTATGGCTACACCTTC. Full variable domain (missing parts from reference TRBV7-2 and TRBJ1-2): GAGVSQSPSNKVTEKGKDVELRCDPISGHTALYWYRQSLGQGLEFLIYFQGNSAPDKSGLPSDRFSAERTGGSVSTLTIQRTQQEDSAVYLCASSLVQLPSYGYTFGSGTRLTVV.

In this sample, this clonotype turned up a few times. The chain couples TRBV6-5 to TRBJ2-7, with D unresolved. The V gene's germline CDR1 is MNHEY and CDR2 SVGAGI. The CDR3 runs to 14 residues. Trimming shortened V by 0 bases and J by 4 bases, and 10 bases separated the two germline ends. In nucleotides, the CDR3 is TGTGCCAGCAGTTACTCGATTAGCCGGTACGAGCAGTACTTC. Its protein is CASSYSISRYEQYF.

This clonotype was recorded many times. This rearrangement joins TRBV20-1 to TRBJ2-7, with D uncertain. CDR3 length: 11 residues. Trimming cost V 0 bases and J 5 bases, with 5 bases left between them. Germline CDR1 and CDR2: DFQATT and SNEGSKA (reference sequence). The CDR3 region has the DNA TGCAGTGCTAGAGATCAGAACGAGCAGTACTTC. This translates into CSARDQNEQYF.

Many counts were recorded for this clonotype. This chain links TRBV7-8 with TRBJ2-1; D unclear. Germline V CDR1 and CDR2: SGHVS, FQNEAQ. The CDR3 has 16 residues. Trimming removed 4 bases at V and 2 bases at J, with 15 bases between. CDR3 in DNA: TGTGCCAGCAGCTCAGAGCAACTATCAACCTACAATGAGCAGTTCTTC. Encoded protein: CASSSEQLSTYNEQFF. The full variable domain, rest sourced from reference TRBV7-8 and TRBJ2-1, is GAGVSQSPRYKVAKRGQDVALRCDPISGHVSLFWYQQALGQGPEFLTYFQNEAQLDKSGLPSDRFFAERPEGSVSTLKIQRTQQEDSAVYLCASSSEQLSTYNEQFFGPGTRLTVL.

This chain connects TRBV4-3 to TRBJ2-6; 9 positions match TRBD1. V shed 4 bases and J 4 bases; nucleotides not matched to a gene: 2. Germline CDR1 is LGHNA and CDR2 is YSLEER. The CDR3 is 15 amino acids. The CDR3 sequence: CASSRTGVGANVLTF. The CDR3 coding sequence is TGCGCCAGCAGCCGGACAGGGGTAGGGGCCAACGTCCTGACTTTC.

This clonotype turned up a few times. The chain links TRBV9 to TRBJ2-7; 9 bases fit TRBD2. Germline V CDR1 and CDR2: SGDLS, YYNGEE. The J segment lost 4 bases and the V segment lost 4 bases, leaving 6 bases of the junction unmatched. CDR3 length: 14 amino acids. The chain's CDR3 is CASSPAGGIYEQYF. For the CDR3, the DNA is TGTGCCAGCAGCCCAGCGGGAGGTATATACGAGCAGTACTTC.

The chain employs TRBV2 and TRBJ2-7, with TRBD1 matching 12 bases. The CDR3 covers 14 residues. V shed 5 bases and J 5 bases; nucleotides not matched to a gene: 4. Germline CDR1 SNHLY, CDR2 FYNNEI. CDR3 loop: CASSPGTGGDEQYF. For the CDR3, the DNA is TGTGCCAGCAGTCCCGGGACAGGGGGCGACGAGCAGTACTTC.

This clonotype was detected a few times. V is TRBV9 and J is TRBJ2-1; 9 bases are shared with TRBD2. This CDR3 has 14 amino acids. Germline V gene sequence: CDR1 SGDLS, CDR2 YYNGEE. Unmatched junction bases numbered 5, after V lost 5 bases and J lost 5 bases. The CDR3 region is CASRGSGSHNEQFF. CDR3 DNA: TGTGCCAGCAGGGGTAGCGGGAGCCACAATGAGCAGTTCTTC.

V gene TRBV18 combines with J gene TRBJ2-1; D unresolved. Germline V gives CDR1 KGHSH, CDR2 LQKENI. Trimming pared 2 bases from V and 9 bases from J, leaving 8 bases between. This CDR3 region has 12 residues. The DNA for the CDR3 is TGTGCCAGCTCACCATTAGGGATTGAGCAGTTCTTC. It encodes CASSPLGIEQFF.

This chain links TRBV10-3 with TRBJ2-7; 9 positions match TRBD1. Per the germline V gene, CDR1 is ENHRY and CDR2 is SYGVKD. The CDR3 length is 13 residues. J was trimmed by 2 bases and V by 6 bases; bases with no gene match: 2. CDR3 residues: CAISTGGPYEQYF. The CDR3, as DNA: TGTGCCATCAGCACAGGGGGCCCCTACGAGCAGTACTTC.

The rearrangement joins TRBV7-2 to TRBJ2-1; possibly TRBD1 for D (6 bases). From germline, CDR1 is SGHTA and CDR2 FQGNSA. Trimming shortened V by 5 bases and J by 9 bases, and 14 bases separated the two germline ends. The CDR3 contains 13 residues. CDR3 sequence (DNA): TGTGCCAGCAGCAGTGGACAGTACCGTGAGCAGTTCTTC. Encoded protein: CASSSGQYREQFF.

The chain combines TRBV6-5 with TRBJ1-1; D is unresolved. With 2 bases removed from V and 1 base from J, the gap between germline ends came to 8 bases. The CDR3 is 14 residues long. Germline V gene data show CDR1 as MNHEY and CDR2 as SVGAGI. CDR3 DNA: TGTGCCAGCAGTTACGCCTCCCCGAACACTGAAGCTTTCTTT. This encodes CASSYASPNTEAFF.

The chain employs TRBV5-1 and TRBJ2-7; D call uncertain. Germline CDR1 is SGHRS and CDR2 is YFSETQ. This CDR3 region has 15 residues. Trimming removed 4 bases at V and 4 bases at J, with 18 bases between. CDR3 sequence: CASSTIPGLTYEQYF. CDR3 DNA: TGCGCCAGCAGCACAATACCGGGCCTGACTTACGAGCAGTACTTC.

This clonotype was counted ten times or more. This chain joins TRBV9 and TRBJ2-2; D gene unclear. There are 12 residues in the CDR3. V gave up 0 bases and J gave up 5 bases, with 2 bases separating them. Looked up from germline, CDR1 is SGDLS and CDR2 is YYNGEE. CDR3 DNA: TGTGCCAGCAGCGTAGGTACCGGGGAGCTGTTTTTT. Translation gives CASSVGTGELFF.

This clonotype was counted only a few times. A much more abundant neighbour one base away suggests this may be a read error. The genes are TRBV10-3 and TRBJ1-6; TRBD1 might be the D (5 bases). CDR3 length equals 14 residues. The germline V gene has CDR1 ENHRY and CDR2 SYGVKD. The CDR3 is CAISESGDNSSLHF. The CDR3 bases are TGTGCCATCAGTGAGTCGGGGGATAATTCATCCCTCCACTTT.

This clonotype appeared a single time. Compared with germline, one end of the junction differs, possibly owing to a read error. The chain carries TRBV28 and TRBJ1-2; no clear D. The CDR3 contains 12 residues. Germline lookup yields CDR1 MDHEN and CDR2 SYDVKM. CDR3 sequence reads: CASTLTLGGYTF. As DNA, the CDR3 is TGTGCCAGCACTTTAACTCTCGGGGGCTACACCTTC.